Shown below are 4 T cell receptor beta chains from a single sample sequenced in a study of beta chain features in type 1 diabetes. The investigators reverse transcribed all of the isolated RNA, so they sequenced expressed TCRB transcripts. Libraries were prepared by immunoSEQ multiplex PCR; TCRdb keeps only in-frame clonotypes and omits some of them. This table holds hundreds of thousands of clones, 15% to 18% found once. Sequenced: naive CD4+ T cells from blood. The source is a man aged 18-30 years in good health.

This clone has a handful of counts. The V gene is TRBV5-1, the J gene TRBJ1-2; the match to TRBD1 covers 7 bases. CDR1 is SGHRS, CDR2 YFSETQ, per germline. The CDR3 has 14 residues. V was pared by 7 bases and J by 0 bases, with 6 bases of the junction left unmatched. CDR3 region: CASYGQASNYGYTF. The CDR3 DNA is TGCGCCAGCTATGGACAGGCCTCTAACTATGGCTACACCTTC.

This clone was observed at least ten times. This chain joins TRBV14 and TRBJ2-7; no clear D. V dropped 1 base and J dropped 5 bases, with 3 bases sitting between them. Looked up from germline, CDR1 is SGHDN and CDR2 is FVKESK. This CDR3 region has 11 residues. The CDR3 is CASSQAHEQYF. In nucleotides, the CDR3 is TGTGCCAGCAGCCAAGCACACGAGCAGTACTTC.

This chain connects TRBV4-1 to TRBJ2-3; D unclear. The germline V gene has CDR1 MGHRA and CDR2 YSYEKL. This CDR3 spans 17 amino acids. The germline V and J ends were trimmed by 0 bases and 4 bases, with 17 bases remaining between them. The CDR3 nucleotides are TGCGCCAGCAGCCAAGATCTAAACAGTGGATTCCCAGATACGCAGTATTTT. As protein: CASSQDLNSGFPDTQYF.

This clone was observed a handful of times. V gene TRBV18 combines with J gene TRBJ2-3, with 7 positions matching TRBD1. CDR3 length equals 12 residues. The V gene's germline CDR1 is KGHSH and CDR2 LQKENI. Germline trimming cut 10 bases from V and 1 base from J; bases unmatched to any gene: 2. The CDR3, as DNA: TGTGCCAACGGACAGGGCACAGATACGCAGTATTTT. Its protein is CANGQGTDTQYF.